These 21 T cell receptor beta chains originate from one sample sequenced in a study of T cell responses to AZD1222 COVID-19 vaccine. Generated by immunoSEQ multiplex PCR, the TCRdb table keeps only in-frame clones and is missing some. This table holds around 110,000 clones, 85% to 95% found once. The material was peripheral blood, obtained on day 0 of AZD1222 vaccination. The receptors were sampled from an adult in good health.

The V call is TRBV19, the J call TRBJ2-2; D is possibly TRBD1 or TRBD2 (5 bases each). The germline V gene encodes CDR1 LNHDA and CDR2 SQIVND (reference sequence). V lost 8 bases and J lost 2, with 12 bases in between. This CDR3 comprises 14 residues. CDR3 in DNA: TGTGCCAGTTCCGGGACGGTAAACACCGGGGAGCTGTTTTTT. Its protein is CASSGTVNTGELFF.

The rearrangement links TRBV18 to TRBJ2-1, with TRBD1 matching 10 bases. V was clipped by 5 bases and J by 3 bases; unmatched bases: 4. The CDR3 spans 15 residues. Germline assignment: CDR1 KGHSH and CDR2 LQKENI. The CDR3 DNA reads TGTGCCAGCTCATCTGGACAGGGGGACTACAATGAGCAGTTCTTC. This codes for CASSSGQGDYNEQFF. The entire variable domain, with the rest obtained from reference TRBV18 and TRBJ2-1, is as follows: NAGVMQNPRHLVRRRGQEARLRCSPMKGHSHVYWYRQLPEEGLKFMVYLQKENIIDESGMPKERFSAEFPKEGPSILRIQQVVRGDSAAYFCASSSGQGDYNEQFFGPGTRLTVL.

This chain connects TRBV3-1 (or the pseudogene TRBV3-2) to TRBJ1-2, with D perhaps matching TRBD1 (6 bases). The length of the CDR3 is 14 residues. Germline-derived CDR1 and CDR2 are LGHDT and YNNKEL (reference sequence). V lost 3 bases and J lost 4, with 12 bases in between. This CDR3 is CASSQAGVIYGYTF. The CDR3 region has the DNA TGTGCCAGCAGCCAGGCAGGGGTTATCTATGGCTACACCTTC.

This rearrangement joins TRBV5-1 to TRBJ1-1; possible D gene TRBD1, 6 bases. Germline-derived CDR1 and CDR2 are SGHRS and YFSETQ. The ends were cut back, 3 bases at V and 6 bases at J, with 18 bases in the middle. CDR3 size: 15 residues. Here the CDR3 reads CASSSKGGDVAEAFF. CDR3 nucleotide sequence: TGCGCCAGCAGCTCCAAGGGGGGGGACGTCGCTGAAGCTTTCTTT.

V and J are TRBV19 and TRBJ2-5; D is undetermined. This CDR3 is 12 amino acids long. The germline gives CDR1 LNHDA, CDR2 SQIVND (reference sequence). Trimming pared 5 bases from V and 3 bases from J, leaving 7 bases between. The CDR3 coding sequence is TGTGCCAGTAGTGTTTCCGAAGAGACCCAGTACTTC. Translated: CASSVSEETQYF.

This clone appeared once. Relative to the germline gene, one junction end is altered; a read error may explain this. The chain uses TRBV11-2 and TRBJ2-5; D may be TRBD1 (5 bases). The germline gives CDR1 SGHAT, CDR2 FQNNGV. The CDR3 has 14 residues. The CDR3 sequence: CASSLGGYQETQYF. CDR3 DNA: TGTGCCAGCAGCTTAGGGGGCTACCAGGAGACCCAGTACTTC.

The V and J genes are TRBV28 and TRBJ2-5; D remains unclear. V gave up 5 bases and J gave up 5 bases, with 6 bases separating them. There are 11 residues in the CDR3. Germline values: CDR1 MDHEN, CDR2 SYDVKM. In DNA form, the CDR3 reads TGTGCCAGCAGTCCTAGGGAGACCCAGTACTTC. Translation: CASSPRETQYF.

The CDR3 here is CASSLSASGANVLTF. As DNA, the CDR3 is TGTGCCAGCAGTTTATCTGCGTCTGGGGCCAACGTCCTGACTTTC. The J gene is TRBJ2-6, the V gene TRBV27; D is unclear. V dropped 0 bases and J dropped 1 base, with 4 bases sitting between them. The CDR3 is made up of 15 amino acids. The germline gives CDR1 MNHEY, CDR2 SMNVEV (reference sequence).

The gene calls are TRBV4-1 and TRBJ1-1, with D tentatively TRBD1 (5 bases). Deletions cut 1 base from V and 0 bases from J, with 15 bases between. Looked up from germline, CDR1 is MGHRA and CDR2 is YSYEKL. There are 17 residues in the CDR3. CDR3 sequence reads: CASSQGLPPGLNTEAFF. CDR3 coding DNA: TGCGCCAGCAGCCAAGGACTTCCCCCAGGGTTGAACACTGAAGCTTTCTTT.

The gene calls are TRBV29-1 and TRBJ1-2; no clear D gene. The CDR3 loop spans 13 amino acids. Germline V CDR1 and CDR2: SQVTM, ANQGSEA. The V and J ends lost 6 bases and 1 base respectively, with 12 bases between them. CDR3 nucleotide sequence: TGCAGCGTCTTATCCACATTTAACTATGGCTACACCTTC. This codes for CSVLSTFNYGYTF. Full variable domain (remainder filled in from reference TRBV29-1 and TRBJ1-2): SAVISQKPSRDICQRGTSLTIQCQVDSQVTMMFWYRQQPGQSLTLIATANQGSEATYESGFVIDKFPISRPNLTFSTLTVSNMSPEDSSIYLCSVLSTFNYGYTFGSGTRLTVV.

The chain recombines TRBV10-1 with TRBJ2-5; TRBD2 is a possible D gene (5 bases). Germline CDR1 is WNHNN and CDR2 is SYGVQD (reference sequence). The CDR3 extends over 15 amino acids. V gave up 2 bases and J gave up 5 bases, with 15 bases separating them. In nucleotides, the CDR3 is TGCGCCAGCAGTGAGAGTCAGGTCGGGGTGGAGACCCAGTACTTC. Translating gives CASSESQVGVETQYF.

The chain recombines TRBV3-1 (or the pseudogene TRBV3-2) with TRBJ2-7; D not certain. The CDR3 runs 14 residues. V lost 0 bases, J lost 0 bases, and 6 bases lay in between. The germline V gene encodes CDR1 LGHDT and CDR2 YNNKEL (reference sequence). This chain's CDR3 is CASSQELFSYEQYF. Written as DNA, the CDR3 is TGTGCCAGCAGCCAAGAACTCTTCTCCTACGAGCAGTACTTC.

The gene calls are TRBV18 and TRBJ2-5; D is ambiguous. Per the germline V gene, CDR1 is KGHSH and CDR2 is LQKENI. The CDR3 extends over 11 amino acids. The V end lost 3 bases, the J end lost 7 bases, and 6 bases lay between the germline ends. DNA of the CDR3: TGTGCCAGCTCACCTGATGGGACCCAGTACTTC. This codes for CASSPDGTQYF.

J is TRBJ2-7 and V is TRBV29-1; D ambiguous. CDR3 length equals 14 residues. The V gene's germline CDR1 is SQVTM and CDR2 ANQGSEA. V was pared by 0 bases and J by 3 bases, with 12 bases between. As DNA, the CDR3 is TGCAGCGTTGAAGATCAGGCGGTGAACTACGAGCAGTACTTC. Translated, it gives CSVEDQAVNYEQYF.

The chain employs TRBV29-1 and TRBJ2-7; 10 positions match TRBD1. There are 15 residues in the CDR3. Germline V gene data show CDR1 as SQVTM and CDR2 as ANQGSEA. J was trimmed by 0 bases and V by 2 bases; bases with no gene match: 4. CDR3 sequence reads: CSVESRTGGSYEQYF. DNA for the CDR3: TGCAGCGTTGAAAGTCGGACAGGGGGCTCCTACGAGCAGTACTTC.

V usage is TRBV29-1 and J usage is TRBJ2-7, with TRBD2 matching over 10 bases. V gave up 7 bases and J gave up 4 bases; unmatched junction bases: 7. The CDR3 spans 13 residues. CDR1 and CDR2 from the germline V gene are SQVTM and ANQGSEA. The CDR3: CSASPSGRYEQYF. CDR3 bases: TGCAGCGCTTCCCCTAGCGGGAGATACGAGCAGTACTTC.

This rearrangement joins TRBV24-1 to TRBJ2-1; 10 bases are shared with TRBD2. Germline-derived CDR1 and CDR2 are KGHDR and SFDVKD. The CDR3 contains 18 residues. Germline trimming cut 3 bases from V and 0 bases from J; bases unmatched to any gene: 7. The CDR3 protein is CATSDGLAGVLSYNEQFF. DNA for the CDR3: TGTGCCACCAGTGATGGTCTAGCGGGGGTCCTCTCCTACAATGAGCAGTTCTTC.

The rearrangement uses TRBV14 and TRBJ2-7; unclear D gene. The CDR3 totals 14 residues. The germline V gene encodes CDR1 SGHDN and CDR2 FVKESK. V lost 4 bases, J lost 10 bases, and 20 bases lay in between. The CDR3 is CASSPAIRSGTQYF. The CDR3 DNA sequence: TGTGCCAGCAGCCCAGCTATTCGATCAGGTACCCAGTACTTC.

The chain recombines TRBV30 with TRBJ2-3; 9 positions match TRBD1. The CDR3 is 16 residues long. J was trimmed by 5 bases and V by 1 base; bases with no gene match: 10. CDR1 is GTSNPN, CDR2 SVGIG, per germline (reference sequence). The CDR3 protein is CAWSAGLQGARDTQYF. CDR3 DNA: TGTGCCTGGAGTGCCGGCCTACAGGGGGCTAGAGATACGCAGTATTTT. Full variable domain (remainder filled in from reference TRBV30 and TRBJ2-3): SQTIHQWPATLVQPVGSPLSLECTVEGTSNPNLYWYRQAAGRGLQLLFYSVGIGQISSEVPQNLSASRPQDRQFILSSKKLLLSDSGFYLCAWSAGLQGARDTQYFGPGTRLTVL.

The genes are TRBV11-2 and TRBJ1-2; D might be TRBD1 (6 bases). Trimming stripped 1 base from V and 7 bases from J, with 22 bases between. This CDR3 is built from 17 residues. Germline V lookup: CDR1 SGHAT, CDR2 FQNNGV. CDR3: CASSLVFATGSSGGYTF. CDR3 DNA sequence: TGTGCCAGCAGCTTAGTTTTCGCCACAGGGAGCTCAGGTGGCTACACCTTC.

This rearrangement joins TRBV28 to TRBJ1-2, with TRBD1 identical over 8 bases. This CDR3 comprises 14 residues. Germline V CDR1 and CDR2: MDHEN, SYDVKM. V dropped 7 bases and J dropped 2; count of bases not matched to a gene: 6. The CDR3 spells CASTSGGYNYGYTF. In DNA form, the CDR3 reads TGTGCCAGCACTTCAGGGGGCTACAACTATGGCTACACCTTC.